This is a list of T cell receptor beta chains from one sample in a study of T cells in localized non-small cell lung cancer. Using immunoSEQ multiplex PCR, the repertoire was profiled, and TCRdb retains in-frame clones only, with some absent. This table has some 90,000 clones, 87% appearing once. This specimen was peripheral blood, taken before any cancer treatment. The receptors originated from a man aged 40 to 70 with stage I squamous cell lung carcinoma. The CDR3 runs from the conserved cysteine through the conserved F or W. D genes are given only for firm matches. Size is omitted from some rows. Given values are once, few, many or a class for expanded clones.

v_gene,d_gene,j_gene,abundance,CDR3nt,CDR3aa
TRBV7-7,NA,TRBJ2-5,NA,TGTGCCAGCAGCCCCAACTACGGGGACCGTCGGGGCCAGTACTTC,CASSPNYGDRRGQYF
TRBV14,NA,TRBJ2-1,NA,TGTGCCAGCAGCCAAGACGGAATGAGGAGCAATGAGCAGTTCTTC,CASSQDGMRSNEQFF
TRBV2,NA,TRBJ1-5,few,TGTGCCAGCAGCGCCGACAGAGGCAATCAGCCCCAGCATTTT,CASSADRGNQPQHF
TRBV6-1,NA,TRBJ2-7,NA,TGTGCCAGCAGCGCACTCAGCTCCTACGAGCAGTACTTC,CASSALSSYEQYF
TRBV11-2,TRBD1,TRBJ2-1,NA,TGTGCCAGCAGCCTTGACAGGGTCAATGAGCAGTTCTTC,CASSLDRVNEQFF
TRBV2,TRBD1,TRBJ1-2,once,TGTACCAGCACCGGGACAGGGTACAATTATGGCTACACCTTC,CTSTGTGYNYGYTF
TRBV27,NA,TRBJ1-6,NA,TGTGCCAGCAGCATTGGACAGCGGAATTCACCCCTCCACTTT,CASSIGQRNSPLHF
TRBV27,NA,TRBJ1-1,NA,TGTGCCAGCAACCCCTCCTACAGCGGGACTGAAGCTTTCTTT,CASNPSYSGTEAFF
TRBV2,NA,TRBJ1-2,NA,TGTGCCAGCCTGGGGGGGACATCTTATGGCTACACCTTC,CASLGGTSYGYTF
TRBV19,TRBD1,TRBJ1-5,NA,TGTGCCAGTAGTATCACAGGGGCGAGGCAGCCCCAGCATTTT,CASSITGARQPQHF
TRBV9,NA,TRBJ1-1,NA,TGTGCCAGCAGCCTAGGACACCAGAACACTGAAGCTTTCTTT,CASSLGHQNTEAFF
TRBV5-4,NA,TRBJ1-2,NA,TGTGCCAGCAGCTTGGCCGAACAGGGAGTAGCCACTGGCTACACCTTC,CASSLAEQGVATGYTF
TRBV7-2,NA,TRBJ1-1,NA,TGTGCCAGCAGCTTAGGCCCCAGGGGTGAAGCTTTCTTT,CASSLGPRGEAFF
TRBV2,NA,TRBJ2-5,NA,TGTGCCAGCAGGGATGGGGAGAGGGACCAAGAGACCCAGTACTTC,CASRDGERDQETQYF
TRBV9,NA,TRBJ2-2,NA,TGTGCCAGCAGCGTAGGGCAGGGTGCCAACACCGGGGAGCTGTTTTTT,CASSVGQGANTGELFF
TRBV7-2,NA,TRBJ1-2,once,TGTGCCAGCAGCCTAGAGCGGAGAGCAGGTGGCTACACCTTC,CASSLERRAGGYTF
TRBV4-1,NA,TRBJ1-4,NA,TGCGCCAGCAGCCATCTTCCGTCCAGGGTGGGTGAAAAACTGTTTTTT,CASSHLPSRVGEKLFF
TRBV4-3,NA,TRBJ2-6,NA,TGCGCCAGCAGCCAATATAGGTCTGGGGCCAACGTCCTGACTTTC,CASSQYRSGANVLTF
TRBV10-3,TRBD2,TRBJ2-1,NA,TGTGCCATCAGTGACAGACTAGCGGGGGCGGGAGGTGAGCAGTTCTTC,CAISDRLAGAGGEQFF
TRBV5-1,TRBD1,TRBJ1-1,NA,TGCGCCAGCAGCTTACCCCGACAGGGAGAAGCTTTCTTT,CASSLPRQGEAFF
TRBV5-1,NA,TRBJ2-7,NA,TGCGCCAGCAGCTTGCAAAGTCAGGACGAGCAGTACTTC,CASSLQSQDEQYF
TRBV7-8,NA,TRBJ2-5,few,TGTGCCAGCAGCACTGAATCCGGGCGACGCTCGGAGACCCAGTACTTC,CASSTESGRRSETQYF
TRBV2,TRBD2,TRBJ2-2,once,TGTGCCAGCAGTATAGCGGGGTCGGCCACCGGGGAGCTGTTTTTT,CASSIAGSATGELFF
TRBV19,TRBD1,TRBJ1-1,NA,TGTGCCAGTAGTACAAGAACGGGACAGGGAAACACTGAAGCTTTCTTT,CASSTRTGQGNTEAFF
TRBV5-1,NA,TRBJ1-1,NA,TGCGCCAGCAGCTTGACAAAGCTGAACACTGAAGCTTTCTTT,CASSLTKLNTEAFF
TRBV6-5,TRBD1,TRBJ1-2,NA,TGTGCCAGCAGTGGGACAGGGGGCAGGATACGCTACACCTTC,CASSGTGGRIRYTF
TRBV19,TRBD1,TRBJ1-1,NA,TGTGCCAGTAGTTCGCTGACAGGGGTGAACACTGAAGCTTTCTTT,CASSSLTGVNTEAFF
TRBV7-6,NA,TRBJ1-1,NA,TGTGCCAGCAGCTTAGCGTACAGACCGGCTTTCTTT,CASSLAYRPAFF
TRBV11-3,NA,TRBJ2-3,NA,TGTGCCAGCAGCTTAGGAGGGGGCACAGATACGCAGTATTTT,CASSLGGGTDTQYF
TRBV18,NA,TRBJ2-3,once,TGTGCCAGCTCACCACCGTATGGGAAGATGTCGGGGGGCACAGATACGCAGTATTTT,CASSPPYGKMSGGTDTQYF
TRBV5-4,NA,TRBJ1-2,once,TGTGCCAGCATTCCCCGGCCGGGGGAGGAATATGGCTACACCTTC,CASIPRPGEEYGYTF
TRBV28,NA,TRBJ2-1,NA,TGTGCCAGCAGGATATGGGACCGGAATGAGCAGTTCTTC,CASRIWDRNEQFF
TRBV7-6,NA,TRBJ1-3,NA,TGTGCCAGCAGTTACGGTGAGCCGTCTGCCTTCTCTGGAAACACCATATATTTT,CASSYGEPSAFSGNTIYF
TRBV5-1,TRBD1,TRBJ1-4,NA,TGCGCCAGCAGCTTACAGGGGCGATATGATGAAAAACTGTTTTTT,CASSLQGRYDEKLFF
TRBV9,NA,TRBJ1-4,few,TGTGCCAGCAGCGGGGGGTACGGAGCAACTAATGAAAAACTGTTTTTT,CASSGGYGATNEKLFF
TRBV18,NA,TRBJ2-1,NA,TGTGCCAGCTCACCTCTACCCTGGGAAGGAGGCTTCTTC,CASSPLPWEGGFF
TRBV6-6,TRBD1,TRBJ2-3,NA,TGTGCCAGCAGTCCGACAGGGTTTAACACAGATACGCAGTATTTT,CASSPTGFNTDTQYF
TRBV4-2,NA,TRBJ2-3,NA,TGTGCCAGCAGCCAAGGTCTGGGGGGAACAGATACGCAGTATTTT,CASSQGLGGTDTQYF
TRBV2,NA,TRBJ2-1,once,TGTGCCAGCAGTAGGCAGACCCTTTACAATGAGCAGTTCTTC,CASSRQTLYNEQFF
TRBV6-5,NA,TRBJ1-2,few,TGTGCCAGCACGCCGGTGCAGGGCTATGGCTACACCTTC,CASTPVQGYGYTF
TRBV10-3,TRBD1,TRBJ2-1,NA,TGTGCCATCAGCCTTTCCAGGGGGCTCAACAATGAGCAGTTCTTC,CAISLSRGLNNEQFF
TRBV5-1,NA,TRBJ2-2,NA,TGCGCCAGTACAGCGTCGAACACCGGGGAGCTGTTTTTT,CASTASNTGELFF
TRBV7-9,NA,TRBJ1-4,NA,TGTGCCAGCAGCTCCATTGTGACTGGGGCGAATGAAAAACTGTTTTTT,CASSSIVTGANEKLFF
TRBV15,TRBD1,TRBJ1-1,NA,TGTGCCACCAGCAGCCTGACAGGGGGCCTCGGAGCTTTCTTT,CATSSLTGGLGAFF
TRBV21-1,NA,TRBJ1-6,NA,TGTGCCAGCAGCAAGGGCCGCCAGAGCTCCTATAATTCACCCCTCCACTTT,CASSKGRQSSYNSPLHF
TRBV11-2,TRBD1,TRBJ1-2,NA,TGTGCCAGCAGCTCGTACAGGGGGCTTGTCTATGGCTACACCTTC,CASSSYRGLVYGYTF
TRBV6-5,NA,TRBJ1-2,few,TGTGCCAGCAGTTACTCGAACGGAGCTAACTATGGCTACACCTTC,CASSYSNGANYGYTF
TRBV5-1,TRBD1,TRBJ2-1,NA,TGCGCCAGCAGCTTTTCTGGACAGGGCAATTATGAGCAGTTCTTC,CASSFSGQGNYEQFF
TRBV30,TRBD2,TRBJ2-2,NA,TGTGCCTGGAGGAGGACTAGCAACGCCGGGGAGCTGTTTTTT,CAWRRTSNAGELFF
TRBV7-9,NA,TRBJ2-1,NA,TGTGCCAGCAGCTCCCAGGTGGACAATGAGCAGTTCTTC,CASSSQVDNEQFF
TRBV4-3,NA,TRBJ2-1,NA,TGCGCCAGCAGCCAAGACCTGGACAGCATAGCCTACAATGAGCAGTTCTTC,CASSQDLDSIAYNEQFF
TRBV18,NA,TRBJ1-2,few,TGTGCCAGCTCACTTTTTAGGGACTATGGCTACACCTTC,CASSLFRDYGYTF
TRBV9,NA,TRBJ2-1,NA,TGTGCCAGCAGCGTAGAGGTGGGTTACAATGAGCAGTTCTTC,CASSVEVGYNEQFF
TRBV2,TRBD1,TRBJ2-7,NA,TGTGCCAGCAGTGTGGGCAGGGGGACCTACGAGCAGTACTTC,CASSVGRGTYEQYF
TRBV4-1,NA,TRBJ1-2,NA,TGCGCCAGCAGCCACGGGGGGAGAGGCTATGGCTACACCTTC,CASSHGGRGYGYTF